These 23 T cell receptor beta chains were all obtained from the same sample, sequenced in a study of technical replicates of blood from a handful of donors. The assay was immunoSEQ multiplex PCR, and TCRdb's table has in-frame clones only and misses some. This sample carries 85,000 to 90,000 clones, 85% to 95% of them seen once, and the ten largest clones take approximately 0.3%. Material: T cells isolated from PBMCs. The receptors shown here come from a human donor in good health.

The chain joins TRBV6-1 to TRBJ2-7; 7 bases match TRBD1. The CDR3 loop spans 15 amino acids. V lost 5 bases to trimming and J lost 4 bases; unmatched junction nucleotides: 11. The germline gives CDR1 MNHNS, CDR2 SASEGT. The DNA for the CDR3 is TGTGCCAGCAGTCCAATAGACAGGGTTAAGTACGAGCAGTACTTC. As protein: CASSPIDRVKYEQYF.

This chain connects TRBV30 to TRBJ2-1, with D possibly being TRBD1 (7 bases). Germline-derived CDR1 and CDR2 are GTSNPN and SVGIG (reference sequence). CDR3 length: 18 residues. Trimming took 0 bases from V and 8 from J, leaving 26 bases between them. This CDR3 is CAWSVNLPDRDWGDEQFF. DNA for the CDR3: TGTGCCTGGAGTGTCAACCTCCCTGACAGGGACTGGGGCGATGAGCAGTTCTTC.

The CDR3 protein is CASRRGMVAQPQHF. The DNA for the CDR3 is TGTGCCAGCAGAAGGGGAATGGTGGCTCAGCCCCAGCATTTT. The chain combines TRBV2 with TRBJ1-5; D perhaps matches TRBD1 (5 bases). The CDR3 is made up of 14 amino acids. V gave up 6 bases and J gave up 6 bases, with 15 bases separating them. Germline V gives CDR1 SNHLY, CDR2 FYNNEI.

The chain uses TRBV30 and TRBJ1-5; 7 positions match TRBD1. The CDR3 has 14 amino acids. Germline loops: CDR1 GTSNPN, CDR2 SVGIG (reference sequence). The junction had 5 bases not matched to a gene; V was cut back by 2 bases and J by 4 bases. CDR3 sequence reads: CAWSQGGGNQPQHF. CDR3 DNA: TGTGCCTGGAGTCAAGGGGGCGGGAATCAGCCCCAGCATTTT.

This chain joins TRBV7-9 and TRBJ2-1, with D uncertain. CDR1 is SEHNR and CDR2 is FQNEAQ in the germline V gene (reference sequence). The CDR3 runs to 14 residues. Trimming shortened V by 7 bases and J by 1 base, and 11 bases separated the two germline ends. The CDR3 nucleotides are TGTGCCAGCACCCCTATGTCGTCCTACAATGAGCAGTTCTTC. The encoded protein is CASTPMSSYNEQFF.

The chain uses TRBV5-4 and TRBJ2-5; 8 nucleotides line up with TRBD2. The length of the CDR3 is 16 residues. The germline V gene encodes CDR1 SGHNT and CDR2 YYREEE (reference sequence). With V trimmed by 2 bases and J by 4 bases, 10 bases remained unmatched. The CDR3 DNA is TGTGCCAGCAGCTTAGAAGCGGGAGCGACGCGAGAGACCCAGTACTTC. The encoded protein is CASSLEAGATRETQYF.

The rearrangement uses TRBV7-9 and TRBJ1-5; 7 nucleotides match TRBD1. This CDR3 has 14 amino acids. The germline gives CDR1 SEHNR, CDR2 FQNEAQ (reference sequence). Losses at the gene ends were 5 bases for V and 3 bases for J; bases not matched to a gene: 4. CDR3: CASSAGTDNQPQHF. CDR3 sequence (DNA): TGTGCCAGCAGCGCCGGGACAGACAATCAGCCCCAGCATTTT.

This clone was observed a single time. The CDR3 nucleotides read TGTGCCAGCAGCTTCGAACAGGGAAACTATGGCTACACCTTC. Protein: CASSFEQGNYGYTF. This chain uses TRBV11-3 with TRBJ1-2; TRBD1 is a possible D gene (6 bases). Per the germline V gene, CDR1 is SGHNT and CDR2 is YENEEA. The germline V and J ends were trimmed by 3 bases and 2 bases, with 10 bases remaining between them. This CDR3 contains 14 residues.

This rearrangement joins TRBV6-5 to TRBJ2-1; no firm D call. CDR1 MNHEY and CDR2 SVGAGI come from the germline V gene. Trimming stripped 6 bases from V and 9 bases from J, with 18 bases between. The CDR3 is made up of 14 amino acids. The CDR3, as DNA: TGTGCCAGCAGCACCCTCACACCGTTCGCTGAGCAGTTCTTC. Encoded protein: CASSTLTPFAEQFF.

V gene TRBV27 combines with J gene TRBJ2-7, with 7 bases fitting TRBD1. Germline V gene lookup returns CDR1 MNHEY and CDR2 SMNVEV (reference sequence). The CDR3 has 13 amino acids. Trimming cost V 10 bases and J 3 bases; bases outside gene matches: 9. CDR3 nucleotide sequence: TGTGCCACCTCGACAGGGAGCCTCTACGAGCAGTACTTC. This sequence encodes CATSTGSLYEQYF.

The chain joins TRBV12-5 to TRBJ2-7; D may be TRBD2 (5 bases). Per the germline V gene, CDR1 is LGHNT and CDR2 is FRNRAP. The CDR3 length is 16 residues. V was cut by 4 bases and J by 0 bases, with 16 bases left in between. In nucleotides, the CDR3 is TGTGCTAGTGGTTGGAGGACGGGTCCCACCTCCTACGAGCAGTACTTC. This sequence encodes CASGWRTGPTSYEQYF.

CDR3 region: CASSSGTPGQGVYEQYF. The CDR3, as DNA: TGCGCCAGCAGCAGCGGGACTCCGGGACAGGGGGTTTACGAGCAGTACTTC. The chain has TRBV5-1 and TRBJ2-7; 11 positions match TRBD1. Trimming removed 4 bases from V and 4 bases from J; junction bases left unmatched: 13. Germline V gives CDR1 SGHRS, CDR2 YFSETQ. The CDR3 is 17 residues long.

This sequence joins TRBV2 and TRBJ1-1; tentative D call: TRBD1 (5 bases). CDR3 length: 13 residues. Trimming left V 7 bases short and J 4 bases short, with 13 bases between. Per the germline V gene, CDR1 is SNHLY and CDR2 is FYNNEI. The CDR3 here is CASINQGLTEAFF. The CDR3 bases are TGTGCCAGCATCAACCAGGGTCTCACTGAAGCTTTCTTT. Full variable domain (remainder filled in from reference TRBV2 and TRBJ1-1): EPEVTQTPSHQVTQMGQEVILRCVPISNHLYFYWYRQILGQKVEFLVSFYNNEISEKSEIFDDQFSVERPDGSNFTLKIRSTKLEDSAMYFCASINQGLTEAFFGQGTRLTVV.

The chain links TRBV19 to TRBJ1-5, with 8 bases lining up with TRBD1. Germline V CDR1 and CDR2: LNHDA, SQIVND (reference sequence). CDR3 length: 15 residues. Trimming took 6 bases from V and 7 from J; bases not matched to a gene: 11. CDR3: CASSRRTGPGQPQHF. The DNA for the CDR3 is TGTGCCAGTAGCAGGAGGACAGGGCCGGGACAGCCCCAGCATTTT.

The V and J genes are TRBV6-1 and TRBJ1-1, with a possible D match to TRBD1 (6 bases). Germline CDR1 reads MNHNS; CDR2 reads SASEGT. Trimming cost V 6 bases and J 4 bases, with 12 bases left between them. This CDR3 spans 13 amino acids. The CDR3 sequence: CASRLTGFTEAFF. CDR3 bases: TGTGCCAGCAGGCTTACAGGGTTCACTGAAGCTTTCTTT.

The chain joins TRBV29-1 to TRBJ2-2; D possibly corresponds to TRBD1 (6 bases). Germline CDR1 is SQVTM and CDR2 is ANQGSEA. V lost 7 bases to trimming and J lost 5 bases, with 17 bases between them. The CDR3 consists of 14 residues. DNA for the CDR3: TGCAGCGCGGCCACAGGGATTAGGACCGGGGAGCTGTTTTTT. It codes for CSAATGIRTGELFF.

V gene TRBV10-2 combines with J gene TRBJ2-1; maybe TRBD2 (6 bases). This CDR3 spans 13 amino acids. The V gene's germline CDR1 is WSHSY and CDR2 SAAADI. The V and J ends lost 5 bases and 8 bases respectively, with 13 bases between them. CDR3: CASSRRAWDEQFF. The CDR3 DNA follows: TGCGCCAGCAGTCGGAGGGCTTGGGATGAGCAGTTCTTC.

CDR3 DNA sequence: TGTGCCAGCAGTGATAGGGGTGAAGCTTTCTTT. Its translation: CASSDRGEAFF. This sequence joins TRBV6-1 and TRBJ1-1; TRBD1 is a possible D gene (5 bases). Germline V gene sequence: CDR1 MNHNS, CDR2 SASEGT. The V and J ends lost 3 bases and 7 bases respectively, with 6 bases between them. The CDR3 totals 11 residues.

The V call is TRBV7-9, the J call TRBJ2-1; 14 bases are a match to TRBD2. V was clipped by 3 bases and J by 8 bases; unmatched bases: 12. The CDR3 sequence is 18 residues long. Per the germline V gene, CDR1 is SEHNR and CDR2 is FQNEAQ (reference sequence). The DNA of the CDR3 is TGTGCCAGCAGCTTTAGACTAGCGGGGGGGCCAGGATGGGATGAGCAGTTCTTC. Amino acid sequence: CASSFRLAGGPGWDEQFF.

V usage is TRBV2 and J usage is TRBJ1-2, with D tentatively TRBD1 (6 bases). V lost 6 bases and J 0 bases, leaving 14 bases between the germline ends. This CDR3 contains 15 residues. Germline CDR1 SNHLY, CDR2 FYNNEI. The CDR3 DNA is TGTGCCAGCAGGGTCCGGGACACCTCTAACTATGGCTACACCTTC. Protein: CASRVRDTSNYGYTF.

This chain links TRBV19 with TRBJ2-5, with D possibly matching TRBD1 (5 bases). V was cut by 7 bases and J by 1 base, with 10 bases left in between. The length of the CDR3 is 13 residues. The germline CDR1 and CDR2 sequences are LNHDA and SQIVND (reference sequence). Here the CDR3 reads CASNTGRQETQYF. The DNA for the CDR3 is TGTGCCAGTAATACAGGCCGCCAAGAGACCCAGTACTTC.

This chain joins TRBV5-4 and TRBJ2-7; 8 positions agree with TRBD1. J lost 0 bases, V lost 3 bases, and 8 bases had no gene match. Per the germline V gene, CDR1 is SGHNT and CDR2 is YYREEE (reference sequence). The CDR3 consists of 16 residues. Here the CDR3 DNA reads TGTGCCAGCAGCTCCAGGGACAGGATGATCTCCTACGAGCAGTACTTC. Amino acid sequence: CASSSRDRMISYEQYF.

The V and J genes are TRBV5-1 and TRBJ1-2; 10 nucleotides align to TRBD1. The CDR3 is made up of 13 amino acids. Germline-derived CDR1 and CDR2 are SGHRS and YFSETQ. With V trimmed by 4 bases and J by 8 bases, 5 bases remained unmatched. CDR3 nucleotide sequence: TGCGCCAGCAGCGTTGGGACAGGGGAGGGCTACACCTTC. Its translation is CASSVGTGEGYTF.